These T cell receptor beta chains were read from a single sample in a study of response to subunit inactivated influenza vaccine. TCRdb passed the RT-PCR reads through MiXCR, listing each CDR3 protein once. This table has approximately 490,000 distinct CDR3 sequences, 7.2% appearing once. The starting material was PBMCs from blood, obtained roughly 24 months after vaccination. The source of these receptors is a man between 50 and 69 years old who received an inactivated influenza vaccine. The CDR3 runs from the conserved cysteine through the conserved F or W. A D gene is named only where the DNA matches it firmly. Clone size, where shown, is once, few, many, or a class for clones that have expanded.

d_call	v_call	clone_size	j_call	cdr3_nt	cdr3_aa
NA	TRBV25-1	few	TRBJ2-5	TGTGCCAGCAGTGAATATTCACTCCAAGAGACCCAGTACTTC	CASSEYSLQETQYF
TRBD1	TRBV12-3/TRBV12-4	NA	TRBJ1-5	TGTGCCAGCACACCCTTTGGCAGGGGGTCCAATCAGCCCCAGCATTTT	CASTPFGRGSNQPQHF
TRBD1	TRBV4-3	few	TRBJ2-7	TGCGCCAGCAGCCAAGACGCCGACAGGGGGTCCGAGCAGTACTTC	CASSQDADRGSEQYF
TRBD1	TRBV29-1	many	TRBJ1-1	TGCAGCGCGGGACAGGGGCAGAACACTGAAGCTTTCTTT	CSAGQGQNTEAFF
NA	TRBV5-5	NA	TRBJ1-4	TGTGCCAGCAGCTCCTCCGGGACTGCCACAACTAATGAAAAACTGTTTTTT	CASSSSGTATTNEKLFF
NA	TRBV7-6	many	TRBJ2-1	TGTGCCAGCAGCTTAGTCGGGGCGGGTGAGCAGTTCTTC	CASSLVGAGEQFF
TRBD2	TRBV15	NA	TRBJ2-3	TGTGCCACCAGCAGAGATTCGGCGGGGGGAACAGATACGCAGTATTTT	CATSRDSAGGTDTQYF
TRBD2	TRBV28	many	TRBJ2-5	TGTGCCAGCAGTCTACCCTCGGGAGGAGAGACCCAGTACTTC	CASSLPSGGETQYF
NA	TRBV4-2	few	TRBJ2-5	TGTGCCAGCAGCCAAGGGGCAGGGGTAGAGACCCAGTACTTC	CASSQGAGVETQYF
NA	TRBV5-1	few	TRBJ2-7	TGCGCCAGCAGCTTGGAGTATACAGGGTACTCCTACGAGCAGTACTTC	CASSLEYTGYSYEQYF